The rows below give T cell receptor beta chains drawn from one sample of a study of OX40 agonist ivuxolimab in advanced cancers. Generated by immunoSEQ multiplex PCR, the TCRdb table keeps only in-frame clones and is missing some. Among 65,000 to 85,000 clones, roughly 87% were seen once, and the ten largest hold roughly 3.1%. The input for sequencing was CD4+ or CD8+ T cells sorted from blood, taken in a trial of the OX40 agonist ivuxolimab. These receptors all stem from an adult with an advanced solid tumor such as melanoma, head and neck, liver or kidney cancer. Both conserved end residues are part of each CDR3. D genes are given only for firm matches. For some rows the clone size is stated as once, few or many, or as a class when expanded; others skip it.

>18|-|TRBV29-1|TRBD2|TRBJ2-1
CSVATPGLAGTYYNEQFF
TGCAGCGTCGCCACTCCGGGACTAGCGGGGACTTATTACAATGAGCAGTTCTTC
>13|-|TRBV7-9|-|TRBJ1-2
CASSLVGQGQYTF
TGTGCCAGCAGCTTAGTCGGGCAGGGTCAGTACACCTTC
>15|-|TRBV5-1|-|TRBJ2-1
CASSLAAQGKNEQFF
TGCGCCAGCAGCTTGGCGGCACAGGGTAAAAATGAGCAGTTCTTC
>14|-|TRBV4-3|-|TRBJ1-3
CASSQGGVGNTIYF
TGCGCCAGCAGCCAAGGCGGTGTCGGAAACACCATATATTTT
>14|-|TRBV29-1|-|TRBJ1-2
CSVGLLGGQRGYTF
TGCAGCGTTGGTTTGCTCGGGGGGCAACGTGGCTACACCTTC
>14|-|TRBV9|TRBD1|TRBJ1-2
CASSGTGTNYGYTF
TGTGCCAGCAGCGGGACAGGGACTAACTATGGCTACACCTTC
>14|-|TRBV30|TRBD1|TRBJ1-1
CAWSKGQGTTEAFF
TGTGCCTGGAGTAAGGGACAGGGCACCACTGAAGCTTTCTTT
>13|-|TRBV30|-|TRBJ1-2
CAWSGGAGYGYTF
TGTGCCTGGAGTGGGGGGGCTGGGTATGGCTACACCTTC
>15|-|TRBV12-5|TRBD1|TRBJ1-2
CASGYLPGQLYGYTF
TGTGCTAGTGGCTATCTTCCGGGACAGCTTTATGGCTACACCTTC
>14|-|TRBV11-3|TRBD1|TRBJ2-1
CASSHRQGGGEQFF
TGTGCCAGCAGCCACAGACAGGGGGGTGGAGAGCAGTTCTTC
>14|-|TRBV4-3|-|TRBJ1-4
CASSRVSANEKLFF
TGCGCCAGCAGCCGCGTTTCGGCTAATGAAAAACTGTTTTTT
>17|-|TRBV9|TRBD1|TRBJ1-4
CASSVGDRGPTNEKLFF
TGTGCCAGCAGCGTGGGGGACAGGGGGCCAACTAATGAAAAACTGTTTTTT
>17|few|TRBV5-1|TRBD1|TRBJ1-1
CASSDRGQGLGKGEAFF
TGCGCCAGCAGCGACAGGGGGCAGGGCCTGGGGAAGGGTGAAGCTTTCTTT
>14|-|TRBV9|-|TRBJ2-5
CASSKGQRMETQYF
TGTGCCAGCAGCAAGGGGCAGCGGATGGAGACCCAGTACTTC
>15|-|TRBV27|TRBD1|TRBJ2-7
CASTLIRDRGYEQYF
TGTGCCAGCACCCTTATCCGGGACAGGGGGTACGAGCAGTACTTC
>13|-|TRBV5-6|-|TRBJ2-7
CASSRQEAYEQYF
TGTGCCAGCAGCCGACAGGAGGCATACGAGCAGTACTTC
>15|-|TRBV5-4|-|TRBJ1-1
CASSLAAAMNTEAFF
TGTGCCAGCAGCTTGGCGGCAGCAATGAACACTGAAGCTTTCTTT
>14|-|TRBV28|-|TRBJ1-5
CASSGDGGGQPQHF
TGTGCCAGCAGTGGGGACGGCGGAGGGCAGCCCCAGCATTTT
>14|-|TRBV7-9|TRBD1|TRBJ2-7
CASSWDRGPYEQYF
TGTGCCAGCAGCTGGGACAGGGGGCCCTACGAGCAGTACTTC
>14|-|TRBV5-1|-|TRBJ1-2
CASSIVGQPYGYTF
TGCGCCAGCAGCATTGTCGGACAGCCCTATGGCTACACCTTC
>14|once|TRBV14|-|TRBJ1-6
CASSLPGGGSPLHF
TGTGCCAGCAGCCTCCCGGGGGGGGGTTCACCCCTCCACTTT
>14|-|TRBV6-5|TRBD2|TRBJ2-7
CASSWASGKGEQYF
TGTGCCAGCAGTTGGGCTAGCGGGAAAGGCGAGCAGTACTTC
>14|few|TRBV11-3|-|TRBJ2-3
CASSLTSSTDTQYF
TGTGCCAGCAGCTTAACTTCTAGCACAGATACGCAGTATTTT
>14|-|TRBV19|TRBD1|TRBJ1-1
CASSADREVPEAFF
TGTGCCAGTAGTGCGGACAGGGAGGTCCCTGAAGCTTTCTTT
>14|-|TRBV15|TRBD1|TRBJ2-5
CATSRGTGMETQYF
TGTGCCACCAGCAGAGGGACAGGGATGGAGACCCAGTACTTC
>13|-|TRBV7-3|-|TRBJ2-3
CASSPAGADTQYF
TGTGCCAGCAGCCCCGCCGGGGCAGATACGCAGTATTTT
>11|-|TRBV6-1|-|TRBJ1-2
CASSWGIGYTF
TGTGCCAGCAGTTGGGGTATTGGCTACACCTTC
>14|-|TRBV7-2|-|TRBJ1-1
CASSQVWRGNEAFF
TGTGCCAGCAGCCAGGTGTGGAGGGGCAATGAAGCTTTCTTT
>17|-|TRBV6-1|TRBD1|TRBJ1-6
CASSERGQGLYNSPLHF
TGTGCCAGCAGTGAACGGGGACAGGGTTTATATAATTCACCCCTCCACTTT
>17|-|TRBV7-9|-|TRBJ1-6
CASSNRDGNSYNSPLHF
TGTGCCAGCAGCAACAGGGATGGGAACTCCTATAATTCACCCCTCCACTTT
>16|-|TRBV7-2|-|TRBJ2-3
CASSLVVRGSTDTQYF
TGTGCCAGCAGCTTAGTAGTAAGGGGGAGCACAGATACGCAGTATTTT
>14|medium-sized|TRBV6-1|TRBD1|TRBJ1-3
CASSPGGSGNTIYF
TGTGCCAGCAGTCCAGGGGGATCTGGAAACACCATATATTTT
>13|-|TRBV5-4|-|TRBJ2-2
CASSLTDAGELFF
TGTGCCAGCAGCCTGACAGACGCCGGGGAGCTGTTTTTT
>12|-|TRBV11-3|-|TRBJ2-7
CASSLTNYEQYF
TGTGCCAGCAGCTTAACGAACTACGAGCAGTACTTC
>13|-|TRBV6-5|-|TRBJ1-4
CASSPAPGGKLFF
TGTGCCAGCAGTCCGGCCCCTGGTGGAAAACTGTTTTTT
>17|-|TRBV5-6|TRBD1|TRBJ1-2
CASSSLRQGQVNYGYTF
TGTGCCAGCAGCTCTTTAAGACAGGGACAGGTTAACTATGGCTACACCTTC
>15|-|TRBV6-5|-|TRBJ1-2
CASSTGSATNYGYTF
TGTGCCAGCAGCACAGGATCTGCAACTAACTATGGCTACACCTTC
>14|-|TRBV25-1|-|TRBJ1-2
CASSGSGAAYGYTF
TGTGCCAGCAGTGGGTCCGGGGCAGCCTATGGCTACACCTTC
>20|few|TRBV12-5|-|TRBJ1-4
CASGIFPRGPQAATNEKLFF
TGTGCTAGTGGCATCTTTCCCCGGGGCCCCCAAGCTGCAACTAATGAAAAACTGTTTTTT
>16|-|TRBV29-1|TRBD1|TRBJ2-4
CSVGGSGGRPLDIQYF
TGCAGCGTTGGGGGGTCAGGGGGCCGACCCCTCGACATTCAGTACTTC
>15|-|TRBV7-2|-|TRBJ1-3
CASSLYGTARNTIYF
TGTGCCAGCAGCTTATACGGGACGGCCCGAAACACCATATATTTT
>14|-|TRBV2|TRBD2|TRBJ2-1
CASRGLAGHNEQFF
TGTGCCAGCAGGGGACTAGCGGGGCACAATGAGCAGTTCTTC
>14|once|TRBV7-3|-|TRBJ2-1
CASSLMGAGNEQFF
TGTGCCAGCAGCTTAATGGGGGCTGGCAATGAGCAGTTCTTC
>14|-|TRBV13|-|TRBJ2-7
CASSPWQGTYEQYF
TGTGCCAGCAGCCCCTGGCAGGGAACGTACGAGCAGTACTTC
>14|once|TRBV4-2|-|TRBJ2-7
CASSQGYEKGGQYF
TGTGCCAGCAGCCAAGGTTACGAGAAAGGAGGGCAGTACTTC
>17|-|TRBV6-1|TRBD1|TRBJ1-1
CASSEAWRKGQGAWAFF
TGTGCCAGCAGTGAAGCGTGGCGGAAGGGACAGGGGGCTTGGGCTTTCTTT
>11|-|TRBV6-6|-|TRBJ2-7
CASRTRNEQYF
TGTGCCAGCAGGACCAGGAACGAGCAGTACTTC
>15|-|TRBV6-6|TRBD1|TRBJ1-6
CASNLQGAHNSPLHF
TGTGCCAGCAACCTACAGGGGGCACATAATTCACCCCTCCACTTT